What follows are 9 T cell receptor beta chains derived from one specimen sequenced in a study of a mutant IDH1 vaccine in newly diagnosed glioma. The data were produced by immunoSEQ multiplex PCR, yet TCRdb's version contains in-frame clones alone and is incomplete. The table shows about 92,000 clones, with around 82% occurring only once. Regarding time point: baseline, week 1 (first vaccination visit). Sample treatment: pre-vaccination baseline after standard-of-care therapy. Sequences were derived from PBMCs, sampled from a glioma patient treated with radiotherapy, temozolomide or both. The origin of the receptors is a woman in her forties or fifties with glioma.

This chain joins TRBV9 and TRBJ1-6; tentative D call: TRBD1 (6 bases). CDR3 length equals 15 residues. With 4 bases removed from V and 10 bases from J, the gap between germline ends came to 18 bases. CDR1 and CDR2 from the germline V gene are SGDLS and YYNGEE. The DNA for the CDR3 is TGTGCCAGCAGCTCGGACCCGGGGGCGGGATCACCCCTCCACTTT. Its translation is CASSSDPGAGSPLHF.

In the case of this clone: Distinct nucleotide sequences in the sample also encode this CDR3. This rearrangement joins TRBV30 to TRBJ1-1, with 10 nucleotides matching TRBD1. V lost 3 bases and J lost 6; bases outside the gene matches: 10. The CDR3 is made up of 15 amino acids. Germline loops: CDR1 GTSNPN, CDR2 SVGIG (reference sequence). The CDR3, as DNA: TGTGCCTGGAGAAAGTCCGGGACAGGGGCCCCTGAAGCTTTCTTT. This gives the protein CAWRKSGTGAPEAFF.

This clone was found once. The chain has TRBV9 and TRBJ2-5; D may match TRBD1 or TRBD2 (5 bases each). Trimming pared 3 bases from V and 2 bases from J, leaving 8 bases between. The V gene's germline CDR1 is SGDLS and CDR2 YYNGEE. The CDR3 is 13 amino acids. The CDR3 here is CASSGREQETQYF. The CDR3 DNA reads as TGTGCCAGCAGCGGCAGGGAGCAAGAGACCCAGTACTTC.

This sequence joins TRBV19 and TRBJ1-1; D gene ambiguous. The CDR3 totals 12 residues. Trimming took off 4 bases at V and 4 bases at J, with 7 bases between the two ends. CDR1 is LNHDA and CDR2 is SQIVND in the germline V gene (reference sequence). The CDR3: CASSTTSTEAFF. As DNA, the CDR3 is TGTGCCAGTAGTACCACTTCCACTGAAGCTTTCTTT. The entire variable domain, with the rest obtained from reference TRBV19 and TRBJ1-1, is as follows: DGGITQSPKYLFRKEGQNVTLSCEQNLNHDAMYWYRQDPGQGLRLIYYSQIVNDFQKGDIAEGYSVSREKKESFPLTVTSAQKNPTAFYLCASSTTSTEAFFGQGTRLTVV.

J is TRBJ1-1 and V is TRBV29-1; TRBD1 might be the D (6 bases). CDR1 SQVTM and CDR2 ANQGSEA come from the germline V gene. Trimming cost V 5 bases and J 3 bases, with 22 bases left between them. The CDR3 spans 16 residues. This CDR3 reads CSVSLPGHRTDTEAFF. The DNA for the CDR3 is TGCAGCGTTTCCCTTCCGGGACACAGGACTGACACTGAAGCTTTCTTT.

V is TRBV7-8 and J is TRBJ2-2, with TRBD1 as a possible D gene (6 bases). V was trimmed by 5 bases and J by 5 bases, leaving 18 bases between them. The CDR3 runs 16 residues. The germline V gene has CDR1 SGHVS and CDR2 FQNEAQ. The CDR3 DNA sequence: TGTGCCAGCAGCCCGGGGACATTATCTAAGACCGGGGAGCTGTTTTTT. Residues: CASSPGTLSKTGELFF.

The chain recombines TRBV27 with TRBJ1-4; 7 positions match TRBD1. Germline V gives CDR1 MNHEY, CDR2 SMNVEV (reference sequence). With V trimmed by 5 bases and J by 9 bases, 12 bases remained unmatched. This CDR3 region has 15 residues. CDR3 amino acids: CASSPKGGLQKKLFF. The CDR3 coding sequence is TGTGCCAGCAGTCCAAAAGGGGGCTTACAGAAAAAACTGTTTTTT.

The gene calls are TRBV15 and TRBJ1-5; D call uncertain. Deletions cut 1 base from V and 2 bases from J, with 0 bases between. The CDR3 covers 12 residues. The V gene's germline CDR1 is LNHNV and CDR2 YYDKDF (reference sequence). The DNA for the CDR3 is TGTGCCACCAGCAGAGGCAATCAGCCCCAGCATTTT. This sequence encodes CATSRGNQPQHF.

The rearrangement joins TRBV29-1 to TRBJ1-3; TRBD1 aligns across 7 bases. V lost 3 bases to trimming and J lost 1 base; unmatched junction nucleotides: 3. The germline V gene has CDR1 SQVTM and CDR2 ANQGSEA. The CDR3 sequence is 14 residues long. The CDR3 DNA reads as TGCAGCGTTGACAGGGGACAGTCTGGAAACACCATATATTTT. Residues: CSVDRGQSGNTIYF.